This T cell receptor (beta chain) came from a study of cytomegalovirus exposure and HLA in healthy donors. Study-wide findings and caveats: Highest at DRB1 and lowest at HLA-C, TCR association rates differed among HLA loci in a later analysis.

On this clone: Its antigen is undetermined.

13 Jbeta primers and 60 Vbeta primers were used for the PCR. The protocol was immunoSEQ multiplex PCR, while the TCRdb copy is restricted to in-frame clones and leaves out a portion. The data show some 110,000 clones, 74% seen once. The CDR3 totals 16 residues. V was shortened by 2 bases and J by 0 bases, with 13 bases between the two germline ends. CDR1 and CDR2 from the germline V gene are MNHEY and SMNVEV (reference sequence). Sequenced input: PBMCs. The sequence derives from a young man in good health and CMV-seropositive. The rearrangement joins TRBV27 to TRBJ1-1, with D perhaps matching TRBD1 (5 bases). This CDR3 is CASSLGAQGLNTEAFF. DNA for the CDR3: TGTGCCAGCAGTTTAGGGGCCCAGGGTCTGAACACTGAAGCTTTCTTT.